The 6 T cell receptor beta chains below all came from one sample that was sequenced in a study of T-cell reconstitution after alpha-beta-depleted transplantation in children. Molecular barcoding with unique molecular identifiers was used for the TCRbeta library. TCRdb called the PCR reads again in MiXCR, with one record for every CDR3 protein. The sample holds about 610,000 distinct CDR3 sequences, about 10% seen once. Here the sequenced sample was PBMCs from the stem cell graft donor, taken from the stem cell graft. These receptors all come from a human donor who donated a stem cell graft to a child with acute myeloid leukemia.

In DNA form, the CDR3 reads TGTGCCAGCAGCCTCTGGACAGTAGATCAAGAGACCCAGTACTTC. Its translation is CASSLWTVDQETQYF. V usage is TRBV7-9 and J usage is TRBJ2-5, with D perhaps TRBD1 (6 bases). The CDR3 sequence is 15 residues long. V gave up 5 bases and J gave up 2 bases, with 15 bases separating them. Per the germline V gene, CDR1 is SEHNR and CDR2 is FQNEAQ (reference sequence).

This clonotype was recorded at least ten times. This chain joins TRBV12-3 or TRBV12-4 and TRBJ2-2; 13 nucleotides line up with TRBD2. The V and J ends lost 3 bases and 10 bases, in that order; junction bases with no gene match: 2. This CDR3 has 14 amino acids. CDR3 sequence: CASSFGTSGKELFF. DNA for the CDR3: TGTGCCAGCAGTTTTGGGACTAGCGGGAAGGAGCTGTTTTTT.

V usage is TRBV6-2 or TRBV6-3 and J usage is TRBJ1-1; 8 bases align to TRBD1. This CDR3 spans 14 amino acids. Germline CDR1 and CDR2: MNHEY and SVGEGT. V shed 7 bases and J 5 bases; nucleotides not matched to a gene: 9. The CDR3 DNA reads TGTGCCAGCACCAGACAGGGGATGAGGACTGAAGCTTTCTTT. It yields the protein CASTRQGMRTEAFF.

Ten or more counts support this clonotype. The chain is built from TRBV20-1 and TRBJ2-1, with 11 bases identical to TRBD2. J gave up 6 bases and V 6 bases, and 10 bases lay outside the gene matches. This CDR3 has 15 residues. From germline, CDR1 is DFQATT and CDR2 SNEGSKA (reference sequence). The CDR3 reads CSAFTSGSGINEQFF. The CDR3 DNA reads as TGCAGTGCCTTTACTAGCGGGAGTGGGATCAATGAGCAGTTCTTC.

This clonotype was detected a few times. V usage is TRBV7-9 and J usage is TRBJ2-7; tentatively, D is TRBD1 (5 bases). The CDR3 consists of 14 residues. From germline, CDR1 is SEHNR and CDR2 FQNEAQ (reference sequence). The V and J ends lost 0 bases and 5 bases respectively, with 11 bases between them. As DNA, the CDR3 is TGTGCCAGCAGCTTAGCAGGGGCGGCCCACGAGCAGTACTTC. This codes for CASSLAGAAHEQYF.

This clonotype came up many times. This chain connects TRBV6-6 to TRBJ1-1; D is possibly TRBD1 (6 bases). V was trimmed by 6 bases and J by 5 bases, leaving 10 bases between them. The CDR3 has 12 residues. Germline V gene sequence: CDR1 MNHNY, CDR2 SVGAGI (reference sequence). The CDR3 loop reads CASSQQGTEAFF. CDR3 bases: TGTGCCAGCAGCCAACAGGGAACTGAAGCTTTCTTT.